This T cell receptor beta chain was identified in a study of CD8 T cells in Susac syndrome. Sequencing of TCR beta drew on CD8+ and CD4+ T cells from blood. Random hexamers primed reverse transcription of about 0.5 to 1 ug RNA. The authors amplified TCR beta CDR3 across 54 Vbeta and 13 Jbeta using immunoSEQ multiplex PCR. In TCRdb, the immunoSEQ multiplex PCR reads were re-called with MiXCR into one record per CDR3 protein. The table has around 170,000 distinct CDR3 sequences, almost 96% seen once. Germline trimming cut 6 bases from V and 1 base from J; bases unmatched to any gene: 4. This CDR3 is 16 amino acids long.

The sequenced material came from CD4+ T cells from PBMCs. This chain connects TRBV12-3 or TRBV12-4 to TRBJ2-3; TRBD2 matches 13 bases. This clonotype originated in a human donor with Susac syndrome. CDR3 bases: TGTGCCAGCAGCTACGGGACTAGCGGGGGCACAGATACGCAGTATTTT. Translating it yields CASSYGTSGGTDTQYF.